These 13 T cell receptor beta chains share one sample of origin, sequenced in a study of T cells in Graves' hyperthyroidism and ophthalmopathy. The TCR beta CDR3 regions underwent amplification using RNA transcripts as the source. HTBI primers drove first-round RT-PCR of the TCR CDR3. Using its own MiXCR run on the multiplex PCR reads, TCRdb lists one record per CDR3 protein. The table shows approximately 560,000 distinct CDR3 sequences, with 15% to 19% occurring only once. The sample consisted of blood. The receptor source for this set is a woman between 25 and 40 years old with Graves' hyperthyroidism.

This clonotype appeared many times. The chain recombines TRBV12-3 or TRBV12-4 with TRBJ1-1, with a possible D match to TRBD1 (5 bases). The CDR3 spans 14 residues. Trimming took 7 bases from V and 3 from J, leaving 15 bases between them. In DNA, the CDR3 is TGTGCCAGCACTCCTGGCAGGGAGGACACTGAAGCTTTCTTT. Its translation is CASTPGREDTEAFF.

This clonotype was seen a handful of times. The J gene is TRBJ1-4, the V gene TRBV27, with D unclear. V was pared by 2 bases and J by 2 bases, with 15 bases between. Germline V gene lookup returns CDR1 MNHEY and CDR2 SMNVEV (reference sequence). The CDR3 covers 17 residues. The CDR3: CASSLPRRRWTNEKLFF. DNA of the CDR3: TGTGCCAGCAGTTTACCGAGACGAAGGTGGACTAATGAAAAACTGTTTTTT.

Only a few counts were recorded for this clonotype. This CDR3 reads CASSLGAGNNEQFF. CDR3 in DNA: TGTGCCAGCAGCTTAGGGGCGGGGAACAATGAGCAGTTCTTC. J is TRBJ2-1 and V is TRBV11-2; possible D gene TRBD2, 6 bases. The CDR3 consists of 14 residues. Germline V gene lookup returns CDR1 SGHAT and CDR2 FQNNGV. Trimming left V 1 base short and J 5 bases short, with 9 bases between.

There are a few counts of this clonotype. The chain uses TRBV5-1 and TRBJ2-7; 13 bases fit TRBD2. CDR3 length equals 15 residues. Germline V gene data show CDR1 as SGHRS and CDR2 as YFSETQ. V trimming: 8 bases; J trimming: 2 bases; junction bases outside the gene matches: 7. The CDR3 coding sequence is TGCGCCAGTTCGCGGACTAGCGGGGGCGCCTACGAGCAGTACTTC. Its protein product is CASSRTSGGAYEQYF.

This clonotype was observed a handful of times. The V call is TRBV10-3, the J call TRBJ1-1, with a possible D match to TRBD1 (5 bases). Germline V gene data show CDR1 as ENHRY and CDR2 as SYGVKD. Trimming took off 2 bases at V and 11 bases at J, with 9 bases between the two ends. This CDR3 has 11 residues. CDR3 sequence (DNA): TGTGCCATCAGTGAGGACAGAAGGGCTTTCTTT. It is translated as CAISEDRRAFF.

In regard to this clonotype: The CDR3 carries no conserved terminal phenylalanine or tryptophan, so it likely arises from a read error. This chain uses TRBV25-1 with TRBJ2-1; D may be TRBD1 (7 bases). The germline CDR1 and CDR2 sequences are MGHDK and SYGVNS. Between the trimmed V and J ends, which lost 4 bases and 0 bases, there was a span of 16 bases. This CDR3 contains 17 residues. In DNA, the CDR3 is TGTGCCAGCAGTGGGTCGCCCAGGGGGGACTCCTACAATGAGCAGTTCCTC. Translating gives CASSGSPRGDSYNEQFL.

This clonotype was seen only a few times. V is TRBV20-1 and J is TRBJ1-2; possible D gene TRBD1, 5 bases. Germline CDR1 DFQATT, CDR2 SNEGSKA (reference sequence). This CDR3 has 15 amino acids. The V and J ends lost 6 bases and 7 bases respectively, with 24 bases between them. In DNA, the CDR3 is TGCAGTGCCGTACCCTCCACAGGAGGGTTCTTTGGCTACACCTTC. The encoded protein is CSAVPSTGGFFGYTF.

The chain is built from TRBV4-2 and TRBJ1-1; tentative D call: TRBD1 (6 bases). The CDR3 runs 14 residues. Germline lookup yields CDR1 LGHNA and CDR2 YNFKEQ. V lost 2 bases and J lost 2, with 9 bases in between. CDR3 nucleotide sequence: TGTGCCAGCAGCCAACAGGGACATAACACTGAAGCTTTCTTT. Protein: CASSQQGHNTEAFF.

V usage is TRBV7-9 and J usage is TRBJ1-2; D gene unclear. CDR3 size: 15 residues. The germline CDR1 and CDR2 sequences are SEHNR and FQNEAQ (reference sequence). V shed 4 bases and J shed 6 bases, with 18 bases lying between them. The CDR3 nucleotides read TGTGCCAGCAGCTACCTTGGGAGACTCGCAGATGGCTACACCTTC. It translates to CASSYLGRLADGYTF.

This clonotype came up many times. The chain has TRBV11-2 and TRBJ2-1, with 9 bases lining up with TRBD1. This CDR3 contains 15 residues. J lost 12 bases, V lost 2 bases, and 11 bases had no gene match. CDR1 SGHAT and CDR2 FQNNGV come from the germline V gene. CDR3: CASSLIRASTGGQFF. The CDR3, as DNA: TGTGCCAGCAGCTTAATCCGGGCGTCGACAGGGGGGCAGTTCTTC.

Regarding this clonotype: A much larger clonotype is one base distant, so this may be a read error. This chain connects TRBV28 to TRBJ2-5; D unresolved. Trimming shortened V by 3 bases and J by 5 bases, and 4 bases separated the two germline ends. From germline, CDR1 is MDHEN and CDR2 SYDVKM. This CDR3 comprises 11 residues. The CDR3 nucleotides are TGTGCCAGCAGTTTTTTTGAGACCCAGTACTTC. As protein: CASSFFETQYF. Combining the CDR3 with reference TRBV28 and TRBJ2-5 gives the whole variable domain DVKVTQSSRYLVKRTGEKVFLECVQDMDHENMFWYRQDPGLGLRLIYFSYDVKMKEKGDIPEGYSVSREKKERFSLILESASTNQTSMYLCASSFFETQYFGPGTRLLVL.

Concerning this clonotype: Since the CDR3 does not end with the conserved phenylalanine or tryptophan, this likely comes from a read error. The chain is built from TRBV6-1 and TRBJ2-3, with TRBD2 as a possible D gene (5 bases). Germline values: CDR1 MNHNS, CDR2 SASEGT. Trimming left V 6 bases short and J 4 bases short, with 8 bases between. CDR3 length: 12 residues. This chain's CDR3 is CASRGSADTQYS. For the CDR3, the DNA is TGTGCCAGCAGAGGTAGCGCAGATACGCAGTATTCT.

This clonotype was seen at least ten times. The rearrangement links TRBV2 to TRBJ2-1, with D perhaps matching TRBD2 (6 bases). This CDR3 has 15 residues. The V end lost 6 bases, the J end lost 2 bases, and 14 bases lay between the germline ends. From germline, CDR1 is SNHLY and CDR2 FYNNEI. CDR3 nucleotides: TGTGCCAGCAGCGCCGGGACTGTGACCTACAATGAGCAGTTCTTC. Protein product: CASSAGTVTYNEQFF.